This T cell receptor (beta chain) was sequenced during a study of control samples from healthy donors and cancer patients. The germline V gene has CDR1 MGHRA and CDR2 YSYEKL. V shed 4 bases and J 1 base; nucleotides not matched to a gene: 7. The CDR3 spans 16 residues. The assay was immunoSEQ multiplex PCR, and TCRdb's table has in-frame clones only and misses some. The sample records 85,000 to 95,000 clones, approximately 90% being singletons. This clone was counted only a few times. The receptor was derived from a woman in her 30s in good health. The chain recombines TRBV4-1 with TRBJ1-1, with 9 bases matching TRBD1. Sequencing input: blood. CDR3 nucleotide sequence: TGCGCCAGCAGCCCCCGGGACAGGGCATCGAACACTGAAGCTTTCTTT. Its translation is CASSPRDRASNTEAFF.